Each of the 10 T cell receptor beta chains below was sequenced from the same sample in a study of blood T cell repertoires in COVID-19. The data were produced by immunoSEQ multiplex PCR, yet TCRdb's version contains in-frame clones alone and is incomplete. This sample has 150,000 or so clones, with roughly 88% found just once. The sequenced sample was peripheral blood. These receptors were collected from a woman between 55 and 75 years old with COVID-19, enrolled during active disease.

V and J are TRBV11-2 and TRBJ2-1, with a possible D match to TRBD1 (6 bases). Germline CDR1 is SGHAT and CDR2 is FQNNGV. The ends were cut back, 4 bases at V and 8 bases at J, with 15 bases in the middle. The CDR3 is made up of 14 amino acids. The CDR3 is CASSSRGPLDEQFF. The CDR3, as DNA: TGTGCCAGCAGCTCCAGGGGACCCCTAGATGAGCAGTTCTTC.

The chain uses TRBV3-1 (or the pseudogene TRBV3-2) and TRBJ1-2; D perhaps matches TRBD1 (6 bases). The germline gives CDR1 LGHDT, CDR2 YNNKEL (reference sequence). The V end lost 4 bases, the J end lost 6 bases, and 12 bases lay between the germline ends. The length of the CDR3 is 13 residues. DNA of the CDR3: TGTGCCAGCAGCCCAGGGGAAGGGGATGGCTACACCTTC. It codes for CASSPGEGDGYTF.

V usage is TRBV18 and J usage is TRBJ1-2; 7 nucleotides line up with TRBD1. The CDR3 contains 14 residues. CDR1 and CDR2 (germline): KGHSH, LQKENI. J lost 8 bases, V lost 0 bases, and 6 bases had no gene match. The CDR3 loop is CASSPPTTGLGYTF. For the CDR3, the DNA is TGTGCCAGCTCACCACCGACGACAGGGCTCGGCTACACCTTC.

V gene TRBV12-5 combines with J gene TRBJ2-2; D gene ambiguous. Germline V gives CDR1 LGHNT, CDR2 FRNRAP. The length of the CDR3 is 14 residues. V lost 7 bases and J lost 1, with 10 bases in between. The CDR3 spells CASARGQNTGELFF. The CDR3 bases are TGTGCTAGTGCCCGTGGCCAGAACACCGGGGAGCTGTTTTTT.

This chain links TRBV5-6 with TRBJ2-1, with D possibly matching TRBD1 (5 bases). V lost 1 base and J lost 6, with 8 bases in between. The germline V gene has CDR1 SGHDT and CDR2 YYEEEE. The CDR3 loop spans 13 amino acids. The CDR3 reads CASSLTGSNEQFF. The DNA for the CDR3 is TGTGCCAGCAGCTTGACAGGTAGCAATGAGCAGTTCTTC. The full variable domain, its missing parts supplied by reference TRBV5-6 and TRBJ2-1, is DAGVTQSPTHLIKTRGQQVTLRCSPKSGHDTVSWYQQALGQGPQFIFQYYEEEERQRGNFPDRFSGHQFPNYSSELNVNALLLGDSALYLCASSLTGSNEQFFGPGTRLTVL.

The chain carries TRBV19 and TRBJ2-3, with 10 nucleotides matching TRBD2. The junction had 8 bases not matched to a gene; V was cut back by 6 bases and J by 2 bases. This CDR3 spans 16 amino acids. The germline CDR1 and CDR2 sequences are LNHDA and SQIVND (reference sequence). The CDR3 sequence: CASRIRTSGATDTQYF. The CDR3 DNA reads TGTGCCAGTAGAATAAGAACTAGCGGGGCCACAGATACGCAGTATTTT.

The CDR3 sequence: CASSRTDRVSYEQYF. Here the CDR3 DNA reads TGTGCCAGCAGCCGAACGGACAGGGTGTCCTACGAGCAGTACTTC. This chain connects TRBV7-9 to TRBJ2-7, with 8 bases identical to TRBD1. V was clipped by 5 bases and J by 1 base; unmatched bases: 7. Germline-derived CDR1 and CDR2 are SEHNR and FQNEAQ (reference sequence). The CDR3 has 15 amino acids.

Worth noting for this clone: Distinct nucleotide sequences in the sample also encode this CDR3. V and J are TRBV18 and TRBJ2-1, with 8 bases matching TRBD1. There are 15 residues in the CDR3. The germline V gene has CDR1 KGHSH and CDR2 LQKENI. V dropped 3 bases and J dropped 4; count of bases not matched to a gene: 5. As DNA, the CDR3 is TGTGCCAGCTCACCCGGACAGGGACCTTACAATGAGCAGTTCTTC. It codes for CASSPGQGPYNEQFF.

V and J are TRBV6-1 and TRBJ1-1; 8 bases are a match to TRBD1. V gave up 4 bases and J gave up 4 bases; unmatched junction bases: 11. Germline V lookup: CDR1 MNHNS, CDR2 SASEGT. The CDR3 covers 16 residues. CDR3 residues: CASSGPGTGGPTEAFF. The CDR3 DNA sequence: TGTGCCAGCAGTGGCCCCGGGACAGGCGGCCCCACTGAAGCTTTCTTT.

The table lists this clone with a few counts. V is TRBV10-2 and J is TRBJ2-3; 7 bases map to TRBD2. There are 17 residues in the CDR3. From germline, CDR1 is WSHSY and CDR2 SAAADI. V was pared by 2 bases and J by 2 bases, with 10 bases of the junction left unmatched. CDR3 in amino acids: CASSEEASGAITDTQYF. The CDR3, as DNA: TGCGCCAGCAGTGAGGAGGCGAGCGGGGCGATCACAGATACGCAGTATTTT.